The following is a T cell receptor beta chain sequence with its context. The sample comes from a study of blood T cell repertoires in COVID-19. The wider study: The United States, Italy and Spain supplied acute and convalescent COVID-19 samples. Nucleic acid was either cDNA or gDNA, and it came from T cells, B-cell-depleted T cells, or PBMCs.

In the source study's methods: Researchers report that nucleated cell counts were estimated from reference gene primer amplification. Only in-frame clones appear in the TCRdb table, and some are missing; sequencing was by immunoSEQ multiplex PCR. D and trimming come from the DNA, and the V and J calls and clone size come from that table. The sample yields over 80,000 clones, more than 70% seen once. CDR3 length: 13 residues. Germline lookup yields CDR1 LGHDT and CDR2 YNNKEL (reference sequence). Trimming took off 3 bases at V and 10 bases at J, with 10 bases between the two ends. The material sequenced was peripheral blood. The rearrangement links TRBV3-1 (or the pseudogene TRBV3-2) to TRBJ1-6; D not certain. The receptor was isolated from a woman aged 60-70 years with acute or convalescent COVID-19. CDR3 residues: CASSHRSKSPLHF. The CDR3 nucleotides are TGTGCCAGCAGCCACAGGTCTAAGTCACCCCTCCACTTT.